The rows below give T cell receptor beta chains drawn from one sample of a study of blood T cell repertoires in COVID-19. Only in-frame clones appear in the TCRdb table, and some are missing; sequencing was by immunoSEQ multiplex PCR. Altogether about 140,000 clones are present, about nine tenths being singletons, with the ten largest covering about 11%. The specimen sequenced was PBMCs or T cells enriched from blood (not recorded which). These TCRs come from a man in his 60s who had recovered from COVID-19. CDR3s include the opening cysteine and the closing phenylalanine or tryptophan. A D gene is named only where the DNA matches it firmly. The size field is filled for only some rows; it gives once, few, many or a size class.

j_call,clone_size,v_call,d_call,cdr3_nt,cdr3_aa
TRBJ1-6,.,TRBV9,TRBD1,TGTGCCAGCAGCCCCCTATATCGGACAGGGAATTCACCCCTCCACTTT,CASSPLYRTGNSPLHF
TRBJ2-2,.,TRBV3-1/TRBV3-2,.,TGTGCCAGCAGCCATATTACAGTGAACACCGGGGAGCTGTTTTTT,CASSHITVNTGELFF
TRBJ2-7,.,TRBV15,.,TGTGCCACCAGCAGGGACAAGAGCTACGAGCAGTACTTC,CATSRDKSYEQYF
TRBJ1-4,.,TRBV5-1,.,TGCGCCAGCAGCTCCCTAGGGCTGGGAGAAGGTGAAAAACTGTTTTTT,CASSSLGLGEGEKLFF
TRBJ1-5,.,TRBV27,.,TGTGCCAGCAGCCCAGACAGTCCCAATCAGCCCCAGCATTTT,CASSPDSPNQPQHF
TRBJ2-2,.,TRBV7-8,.,TGTGCCAGCAGCCAACAGGTGGAGAACACCGGGGAGCTGTTTTTT,CASSQQVENTGELFF
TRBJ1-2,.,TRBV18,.,TGTGCCAGCTCTCCGCGGACAGCTAACTATGGCTACACCTTC,CASSPRTANYGYTF
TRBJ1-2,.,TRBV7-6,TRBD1,TGTGCCAGCAGCAGCCGACCTCAGGGGGGTCGCGATGGCTACACCTTC,CASSSRPQGGRDGYTF
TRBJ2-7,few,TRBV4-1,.,TGCGCCAGCAGCCAAGACAGGGTGGACTACGAGCAGTACTTC,CASSQDRVDYEQYF
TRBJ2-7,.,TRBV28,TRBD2,TGTGCCAGCACTTTCCCTGGACTAGCGGGAGAAGGGGAGCAGTACTTC,CASTFPGLAGEGEQYF
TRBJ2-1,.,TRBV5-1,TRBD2,TGCGCCAGCAGCTTGGGGACTAGCGGGAGGTTAAATGAGCAGTTCTTC,CASSLGTSGRLNEQFF
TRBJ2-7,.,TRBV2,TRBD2,TGTGCCAGCAGGCCGGGGGGGTTCCGGCAGTACTTC,CASRPGGFRQYF
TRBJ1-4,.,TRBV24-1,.,TGTGCCACCAGTGATCCGCCTAGGGAAAAACTGTTTTTT,CATSDPPREKLFF
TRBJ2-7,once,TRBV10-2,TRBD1,TGCGCCAGCAGTGTACAGGGGCGAGAGCAGTACTTC,CASSVQGREQYF
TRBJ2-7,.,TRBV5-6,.,TGTGCCAGCAGCTTGATCCCGGGAGATCACTACGAGCAGTACTTC,CASSLIPGDHYEQYF
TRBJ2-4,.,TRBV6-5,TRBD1,TGTGCCAGCAGTTGGACAGGGCTCGGCATTCAGTACTTC,CASSWTGLGIQYF
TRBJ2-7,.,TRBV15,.,TGTGCCACCAGCAGTACCAGGGGATCCTACGAGCAGTACTTC,CATSSTRGSYEQYF
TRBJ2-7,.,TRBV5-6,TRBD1,TGTGCCAGCAGCTGGGACAGAAACTACGAGCAGTACTTC,CASSWDRNYEQYF
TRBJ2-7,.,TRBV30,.,TGTGCCTGGAGTATACAGGGTTACGAGCAGTACTTC,CAWSIQGYEQYF
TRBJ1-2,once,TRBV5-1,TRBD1,TGCGCCAGCAGAAAGGACAGGGGAAACTATGGCTACACCTTC,CASRKDRGNYGYTF
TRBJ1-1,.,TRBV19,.,TGTGCCAGTAGTTTCCGCCTAGCCCAGACTGAAGCTTTCTTT,CASSFRLAQTEAFF
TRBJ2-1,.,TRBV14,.,TGTGCCAGCAGCCCCCCGGGGATCTACAATGAGCAGTTCTTC,CASSPPGIYNEQFF
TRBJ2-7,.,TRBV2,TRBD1,TGTGCCAGCAGCATTCCGGGACAGCTCTACGAGCAGTACTTC,CASSIPGQLYEQYF
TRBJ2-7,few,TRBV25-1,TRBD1,TGTGCCAGCAGTGATGGGGGACAGGGGATTGGCGAGCAGTACTTC,CASSDGGQGIGEQYF
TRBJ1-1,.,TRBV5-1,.,TGCGCCAGCAGCTTGGCGGGAGGAGACCGGGAAGCTTTCTTT,CASSLAGGDREAFF
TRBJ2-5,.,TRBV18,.,TGTGCCAGCTCACCCTTCAGCCAAGAGACCCAGTACTTC,CASSPFSQETQYF
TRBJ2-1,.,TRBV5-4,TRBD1,TGTGCCAGCTTCCGGACAGGGGGTTCCTACAATGAGCAGTTCTTC,CASFRTGGSYNEQFF
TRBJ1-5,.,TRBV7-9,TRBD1,TGTGCCAGCAGCCCCTGGACAGGGAAGGGCAATCAGCCCCAGCATTTT,CASSPWTGKGNQPQHF
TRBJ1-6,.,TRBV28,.,TGTGCCAGCAGTTCCCTCGGCGGGACCTTCAATTCACCCCTCCACTTT,CASSSLGGTFNSPLHF